This T cell receptor (beta chain) was sequenced during a study of blood T cell repertoires in COVID-19. About the research overall: Sites in the United States, Italy and Spain provided acute and convalescent COVID-19 samples. The analysed material was cDNA or gDNA that came from T cells, B-cell-depleted T cells, or PBMCs.

Original processing methods: Estimates of nucleated cell counts were drawn from the amplification of reference gene primers. Measured with immunoSEQ multiplex PCR; TCRdb has only the in-frame clones, and not every one. V and J calls and clone size are those listed in that table; D and trimming were worked out from the DNA. The data contain a few hundred thousand clones, around 83% of them singletons. The CDR3 has 15 amino acids. Germline V gene lookup returns CDR1 MNHEY and CDR2 SVGAGI. The J segment lost 2 bases and the V segment lost 4 bases, leaving 2 bases of the junction unmatched. This sequence was found in a man younger than 35 with active or convalescent COVID-19. The chain has TRBV6-5 and TRBJ2-1; TRBD1 agrees at 10 bases. The sample comprised peripheral blood. In DNA, the CDR3 is TGTGCCAGCAGTTCCGGACAGGGGGCCTACAATGAGCAGTTCTTC. Protein: CASSSGQGAYNEQFF.